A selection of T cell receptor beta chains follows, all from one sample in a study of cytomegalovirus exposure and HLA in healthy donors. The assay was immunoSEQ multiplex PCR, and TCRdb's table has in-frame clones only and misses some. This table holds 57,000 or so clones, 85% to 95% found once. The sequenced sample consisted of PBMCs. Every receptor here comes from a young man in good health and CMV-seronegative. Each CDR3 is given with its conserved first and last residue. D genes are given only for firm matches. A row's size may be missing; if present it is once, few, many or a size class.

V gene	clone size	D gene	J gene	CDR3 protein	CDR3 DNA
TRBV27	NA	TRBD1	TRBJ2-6	CASSQDRGRDVLTF	TGTGCCAGCAGTCAAGACAGGGGGCGCGACGTCCTGACTTTC
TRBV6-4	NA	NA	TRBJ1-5	CASSDSGGNQPQHF	TGTGCCAGCAGTGACTCGGGGGGGAACCAGCCCCAGCATTTT
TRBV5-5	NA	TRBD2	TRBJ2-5	CASSLFAGGQETQYF	TGTGCCAGCAGCTTGTTTGCGGGAGGCCAAGAGACCCAGTACTTC
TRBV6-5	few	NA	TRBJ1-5	CASSPDSYQPQHF	TGTGCCAGCAGCCCGGACAGCTATCAGCCCCAGCATTTT
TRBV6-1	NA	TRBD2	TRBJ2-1	CASREPGLGANEQFF	TGTGCCAGCAGGGAACCGGGACTAGGGGCCAATGAGCAGTTCTTC
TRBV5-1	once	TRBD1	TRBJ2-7	CASSLVQGEEQYF	TGCGCCAGCAGCTTGGTCCAGGGGGAAGAGCAGTACTTC
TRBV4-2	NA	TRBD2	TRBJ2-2	CASSQDLGLAVNTGELFF	TGTGCCAGCAGCCAAGATCTTGGACTAGCGGTGAACACCGGGGAGCTGTTTTTT
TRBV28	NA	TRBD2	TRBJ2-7	CASSQNGGGVGYEQYF	TGTGCCAGCAGTCAAAACGGGGGGGGCGTCGGGTACGAGCAGTACTTC
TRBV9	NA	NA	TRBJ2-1	CASSGAGSVTNEQFF	TGTGCCAGCAGCGGCGCGGGAAGCGTTACCAATGAGCAGTTCTTC
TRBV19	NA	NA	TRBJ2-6	CASSLLGRGANVLTF	TGTGCCAGTAGTCTCCTTGGGCGTGGGGCCAACGTCCTGACTTTC
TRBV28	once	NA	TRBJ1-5	CASSFSSNQPQHF	TGTGCCAGCAGTTTTAGTAGCAATCAGCCCCAGCATTTT
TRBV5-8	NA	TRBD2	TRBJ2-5	CASSPWTSPETQYF	TGTGCCAGCTCCCCCTGGACTAGCCCCGAGACCCAGTACTTC
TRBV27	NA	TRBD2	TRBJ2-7	CASSRQGLASGYEQYF	TGTGCCAGCAGTAGACAAGGACTAGCTAGCGGCTACGAGCAGTACTTC
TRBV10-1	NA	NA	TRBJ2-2	CASSRNTGELFF	TGCGCCAGCAGCAGGAACACCGGGGAGCTGTTTTTT
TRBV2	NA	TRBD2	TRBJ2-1	CASSYPSGMGNEQFF	TGTGCCAGCAGCTACCCTAGCGGGATGGGGAATGAGCAGTTCTTC
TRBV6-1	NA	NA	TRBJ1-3	CASIKAQVSGNTIYF	TGTGCCAGCATTAAGGCCCAGGTCTCTGGAAACACCATATATTTT
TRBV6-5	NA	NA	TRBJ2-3	CASSYSVIQDTQYF	TGTGCCAGCAGTTACTCTGTTATCCAGGATACGCAGTATTTT
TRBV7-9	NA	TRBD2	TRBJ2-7	CASSLPSGGTTYEQYF	TGTGCCAGCAGCTTGCCCTCGGGGGGGACGACCTACGAGCAGTACTTC
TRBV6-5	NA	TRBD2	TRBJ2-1	CASSFGLAGGYEQFF	TGTGCCAGCAGTTTCGGACTAGCGGGAGGATATGAGCAGTTCTTC
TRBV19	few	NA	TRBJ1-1	CASRVDRDTEAFF	TGTGCCAGTAGGGTCGACAGAGACACTGAAGCTTTCTTT